This TCR beta chain was sequenced during a study of OX40 agonist ivuxolimab in advanced cancers. Study context: Males comprised 70% to 85% of the group, whose mean age was 60 years (range about 20 to 90). The study's findings and limits: Undetermined was the antigen specificity of the expanded peripheral T cells.

V dropped 2 bases and J dropped 2 bases, with 12 bases sitting between them. This CDR3 region has 15 residues. CDR1 is SGDLS, CDR2 YYNGEE, per germline. Notes on this clone: As yet, its antigen is unknown.

Produced via immunoSEQ multiplex PCR; TCRdb's table is partial and in-frame only. The sample yields 60,000 to 75,000 clones, approximately 94% seen once. The specimen comprised CD4+ or CD8+ T cells sorted from blood, sampled in a trial of the OX40 agonist ivuxolimab. The chain combines TRBV9 with TRBJ2-3; TRBD2 might be the D (5 bases). The receptor's source is an adult with an advanced solid tumor such as melanoma, head and neck, liver or kidney cancer. The CDR3 spells CASSVGGYLTDTQYF. DNA of the CDR3: TGTGCCAGCAGCGTGGGCGGGTATCTCACAGATACGCAGTATTTT.